This TCR beta chain was identified in a study of cytomegalovirus exposure and HLA in healthy donors. The study's findings and limits: The availability of immune exposure information extended only to CMV serostatus. In an earlier analysis, most TCR beta V segments were productive about 87% or about 30% of the time.

Germline V gene data show CDR1 as MDHEN and CDR2 as SYDVKM. The CDR3 length is 15 residues. Trimming left V 3 bases short and J 0 bases short, with 11 bases between. As concerns this clone: The antigen is undetermined.

Every donor was a healthy person donating bone marrow. Primers: 60 Vbeta forward and 13 Jbeta reverse. Per the authors' pipeline: Roughly 11 million shared chains were among some 75 million unique TCR beta chains counted in a later analysis. Assay used: immunoSEQ multiplex PCR; TCRdb lists only in-frame clones, some missing. That table is the source of V, J and clone size, and D and trimming were worked out from the DNA. The data show some 100,000 clones, more than 70% seen once. This receptor was taken from a man aged 25-45 years in good health and CMV-seronegative. This chain uses TRBV28 with TRBJ1-1; D perhaps matches TRBD1 (5 bases). The sequenced sample was PBMCs. The CDR3 DNA reads as TGTGCCAGCAGTTTGGGCGACAGTATGAACACTGAAGCTTTCTTT. This translates into CASSLGDSMNTEAFF.